This T cell receptor (beta chain) was identified during a study of CD8+CD57+ T cells in acquired aplastic anemia (dated by TCRdb to between 2017 and 2018). In the study overall: Extracted DNA from sorted CD4+ and CD8+ cells averaged about 3.4 ug, ranging from roughly 0.17 to 27.4 ug. An average of around 10 million reads for CD4+ cells and roughly 12 million reads for CD8+ cells was obtained from healthy donor samples. What the work shows at the level of the full study, not this receptor alone: Between patients and healthy controls, no significant difference in CD8+ Simpson's diversity was found (P=0.060). Approximately 31 CD8+ CDR3 sequences were found in both patients and controls but appeared to be highly expressed in patients and within the immunodominant clones of the patients.

Genomic DNA was used as template for profiling of TCR beta VDJ combinations and CDR3 sequences. TCR repertoire sequencing was run on an Illumina HiSeq 2000. Per the source publication's procedure: Repertoire assessment relied on Simpson's diversity index, CDR3 size and DJ length profiles, and TRBV/TRBJ rearrangement plots. Whichever DNA sequence was most abundant in the deep sequencing data was defined as the immunodominant clone. CDR3 amino acid sequences were checked for sharing across subjects and were also compared against the VDJdb database and published repertoires. The raw public reads went through TCRdb reprocessing: fastp at Q25, MiXCR clone calling, in-frame beta chains kept. Rows matching on CDR3 protein sequence are summarized as one entry with the most common DNA and genes. The V and J calls were determined by TCRdb, not by the authors. The sample table shows approximately 200,000 distinct CDR3 sequences, and roughly 56% are seen once. About 16% of the sample is taken by the ten largest.

The study deep-sequenced TCR repertoires of sorted CD4+ and CD8+ blood T cells from severe aplastic anemia patients and healthy subjects. Ficoll-Paque density gradient centrifugation was used to isolate peripheral blood mononuclear cells. Before DNA was extracted, CD4+ and CD8+ T cells were sorted using either FACS or magnetic beads. From the germline V gene, CDR1 is LGHNA and CDR2 is YSLEER. Relative to germline, V is 1 base shorter and J is 0 bases shorter, with 6 bases between their ends. CDR3 length: 14 amino acids, cysteine to phenylalanine. Only the CDR3 DNA is retained, 42 bases long and in frame from the first base. Many counts were recorded for this clonotype. No antigen is known for it. Per-base quality was not reported, and no clone a single base away is much larger than it.

The chain is made from TRBV4-3 and TRBJ1-1; the D gene remains uncertain. The sequence derives from a human donor in good health, serving as a control. Sequenced input: sorted CD4+, CD8+, or CD8+CD57+ T cells (not recorded which) from PBMCs. The CDR3 protein: CASSQGEMNTEAFF. The nucleotide sequence is TGCGCCAGCAGCCAAGGGGAGATGAACACTGAAGCTTTCTTT.